The 2 T cell receptor beta chains below come from one sample, sequenced in a study of T cells in Graves' hyperthyroidism and ophthalmopathy. RNA transcripts served as the template for amplifying TCR beta CDR3 regions. An initial round of RT-PCR targeting the TCR CDR3 relied on the HTBI primer set. TCRdb re-derived calls from the multiplex PCR reads in MiXCR, one entry per CDR3 protein. This table has a few hundred thousand distinct CDR3 sequences, around a sixth appearing once. Sequences were obtained from blood. The receptors come from a woman aged 25 to 45 with Graves' hyperthyroidism.

This rearrangement joins TRBV4-2 to TRBJ2-7; 9 nucleotides align to TRBD2. The CDR3 contains 16 residues. Trimming at V came to 3 bases and at J to 5 bases, leaving 11 bases not matched to a gene. Germline V gene sequence: CDR1 LGHNA, CDR2 YNFKEQ. The CDR3 bases are TGTGCCAGCAGCCACCCGTCGAGCGGGAGGTTCGACGAGCAGTACTTC. It specifies CASSHPSSGRFDEQYF.

This clonotype was recorded at least ten times. The J gene is TRBJ1-5, the V gene TRBV27; no clear D gene. This CDR3 is built from 14 residues. Germline V gene data show CDR1 as MNHEY and CDR2 as SMNVEV (reference sequence). With 2 bases removed from V and 5 bases from J, the gap between germline ends came to 10 bases. CDR3 sequence (DNA): TGTGCCAGCAGTTTAGCAAGGGCTGATCAGCCCCAGCATTTT. Translating gives CASSLARADQPQHF.